The entry below describes one T cell receptor (beta chain). Researchers amplified the TCR beta CDR3 regions from RNA transcripts. The HTBI set primed first-round TCR CDR3 RT-PCR. TCRdb ran MiXCR on the multiplex PCR reads and lists one entry per CDR3 protein. Seen here are roughly 160,000 distinct CDR3 sequences, about a tenth observed once, and the top ten hold more than 20%. This sample was taken from a study of T cells in Graves' hyperthyroidism and ophthalmopathy. Study at large: Initial diagnosis, before any treatment, was when peripheral blood was collected.

Patients aged 18 to 65 had newly diagnosed hyperthyroidism that had lasted under 2 months. Each diagnosis drew on symptoms, thyroxine, TRAb, thyroid ultrasound and orbital computed tomography findings. The source material was blood. This clonotype was obtained from a woman aged 18-29 years with Graves' hyperthyroidism that later progressed to Graves' ophthalmopathy.

The CDR3 DNA follows: TGTGCCAGCAGCCCCGGGACAGGGGACCGAGGCTACACCTTC. It yields the protein CASSPGTGDRGYTF. The chain carries TRBV11-2 and TRBJ1-2; 10 bases agree with TRBD1. The trim removed 5 bases at V and 8 bases at J, leaving 8 bases unmatched. This CDR3 region has 14 residues. Germline V CDR1 and CDR2: SGHAT, FQNNGV.